The T cell receptor beta chain described here comes from a study of naive and memory T cell subsets. Four PCR rounds used nested alpha and beta constant region primers plus the SP2 primer. Blood and skin TCR RNA was reverse transcribed with alpha and beta constant primers. TCRdb fed the 5' RACE reads into MiXCR, producing one record per CDR3 protein. The table records about 57,000 distinct CDR3 sequences, more than 7.5% of them present only once. TCR cDNA received a 3' ligated oligonucleotide that carried a UMI. Adult healthy volunteers gave 2.5 ml peripheral blood for whole-blood RNA. Cells were not sorted; total RNA input targeted 1 to 1000 ng. This clonotype was observed many times. Its antigen is not known. The study, taken as a whole, reports: The RNA method is potentially sensitive to activation and differentiation changes.

This receptor was taken from a female donor in good health.

The DNA for the CDR3 is TGTGCCAGCAGTTTCCACCGAAGACGGTACTCTGGAAACACCATATATTTT. Its translation is CASSFHRRRYSGNTIYF. The chain joins TRBV6-2 or TRBV6-3 to TRBJ1-3; D gene uncertain. Germline CDR1 reads MNHEY; CDR2 reads SVGEGT. The CDR3 contains 17 residues. Trimming took off 4 bases at V and 0 bases at J, with 16 bases between the two ends.